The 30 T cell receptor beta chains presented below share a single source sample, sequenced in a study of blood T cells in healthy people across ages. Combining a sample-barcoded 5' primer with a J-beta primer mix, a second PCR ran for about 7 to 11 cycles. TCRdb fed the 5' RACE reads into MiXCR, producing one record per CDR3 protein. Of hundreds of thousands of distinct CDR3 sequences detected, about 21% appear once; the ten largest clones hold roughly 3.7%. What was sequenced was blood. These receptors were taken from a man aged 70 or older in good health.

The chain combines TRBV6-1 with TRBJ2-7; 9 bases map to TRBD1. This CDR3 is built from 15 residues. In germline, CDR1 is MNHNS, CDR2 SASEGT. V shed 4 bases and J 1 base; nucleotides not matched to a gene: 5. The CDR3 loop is CASSAHRGPSYEQYF. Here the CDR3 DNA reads TGTGCCAGCAGTGCGCACAGGGGGCCTTCCTACGAGCAGTACTTC.

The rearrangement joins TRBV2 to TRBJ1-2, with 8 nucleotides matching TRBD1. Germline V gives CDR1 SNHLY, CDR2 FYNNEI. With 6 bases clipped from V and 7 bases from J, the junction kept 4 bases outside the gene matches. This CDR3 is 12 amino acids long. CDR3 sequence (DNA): TGTGCCAGCAGAGGAGACAGGGGTGGCTACACCTTC. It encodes CASRGDRGGYTF.

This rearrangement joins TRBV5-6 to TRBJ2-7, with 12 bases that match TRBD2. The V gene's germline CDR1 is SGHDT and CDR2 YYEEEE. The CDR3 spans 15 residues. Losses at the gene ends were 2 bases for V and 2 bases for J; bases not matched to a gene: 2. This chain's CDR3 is CASSFGLAGTYEQYF. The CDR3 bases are TGTGCCAGCAGCTTCGGACTAGCGGGAACCTACGAGCAGTACTTC.

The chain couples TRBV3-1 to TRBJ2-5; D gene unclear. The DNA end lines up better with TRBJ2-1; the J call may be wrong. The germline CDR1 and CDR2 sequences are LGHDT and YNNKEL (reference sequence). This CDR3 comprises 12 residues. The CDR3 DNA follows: TGTGCCAGCAGCCAATACTTAAGTGAGCAGTTCTTC. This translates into CASSQYLSEQFF.

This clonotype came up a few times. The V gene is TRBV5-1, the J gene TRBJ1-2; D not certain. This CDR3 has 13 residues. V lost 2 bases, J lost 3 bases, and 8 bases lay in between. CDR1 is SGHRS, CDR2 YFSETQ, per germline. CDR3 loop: CASSLGSDYGYTF. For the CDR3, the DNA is TGCGCCAGCAGCTTAGGGTCGGACTATGGCTACACCTTC.

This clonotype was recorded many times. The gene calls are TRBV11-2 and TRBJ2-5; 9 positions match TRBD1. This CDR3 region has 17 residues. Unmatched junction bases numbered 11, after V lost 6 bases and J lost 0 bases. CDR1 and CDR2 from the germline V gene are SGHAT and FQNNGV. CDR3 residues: CASRSGTGNMYQETQYF. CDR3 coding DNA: TGTGCCAGCAGGTCCGGGACAGGGAATATGTACCAAGAGACCCAGTACTTC.

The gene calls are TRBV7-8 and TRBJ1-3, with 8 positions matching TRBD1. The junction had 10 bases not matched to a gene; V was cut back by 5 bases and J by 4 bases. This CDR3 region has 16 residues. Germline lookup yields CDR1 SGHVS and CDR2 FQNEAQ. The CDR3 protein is CASSPRGQVAGNTIYF. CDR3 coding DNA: TGTGCCAGCAGCCCCCGGGGACAGGTCGCAGGAAACACCATATATTTT.

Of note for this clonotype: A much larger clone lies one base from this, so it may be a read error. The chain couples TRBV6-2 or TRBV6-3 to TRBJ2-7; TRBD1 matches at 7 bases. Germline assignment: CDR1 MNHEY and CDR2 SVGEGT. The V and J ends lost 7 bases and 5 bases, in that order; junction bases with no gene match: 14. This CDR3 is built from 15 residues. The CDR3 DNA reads TGTGCCAGCAATACTGAGGGGACAGCCACCCACGAGCAGTACTTC. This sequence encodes CASNTEGTATHEQYF.

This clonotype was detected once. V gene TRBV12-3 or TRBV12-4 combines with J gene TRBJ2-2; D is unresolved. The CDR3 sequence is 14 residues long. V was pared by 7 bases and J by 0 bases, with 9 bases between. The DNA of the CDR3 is TGTGCCAGCACCGTGACACCGAACACCGGGGAGCTGTTTTTT. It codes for CASTVTPNTGELFF.

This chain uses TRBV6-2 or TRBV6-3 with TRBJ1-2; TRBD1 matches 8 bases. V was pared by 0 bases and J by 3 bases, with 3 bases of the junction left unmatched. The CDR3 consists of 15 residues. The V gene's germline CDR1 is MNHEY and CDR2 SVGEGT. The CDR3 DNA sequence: TGTGCCAGCAGTTACTCGGCAGGGGGCTACTATGGCTACACCTTC. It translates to CASSYSAGGYYGYTF.

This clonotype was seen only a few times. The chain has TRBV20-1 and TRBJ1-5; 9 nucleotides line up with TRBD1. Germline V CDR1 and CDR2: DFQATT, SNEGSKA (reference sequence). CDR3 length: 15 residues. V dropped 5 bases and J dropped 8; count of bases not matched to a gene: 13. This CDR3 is CSAVRGQGGSEPQHF. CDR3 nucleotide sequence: TGCAGTGCTGTAAGGGGACAGGGAGGGAGTGAGCCCCAGCATTTT.

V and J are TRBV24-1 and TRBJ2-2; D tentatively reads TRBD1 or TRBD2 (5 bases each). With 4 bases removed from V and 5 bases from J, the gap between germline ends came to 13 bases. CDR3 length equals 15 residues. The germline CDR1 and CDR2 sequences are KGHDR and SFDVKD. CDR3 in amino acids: CATSDAAGRTGELFF. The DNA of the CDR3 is TGTGCCACCAGTGACGCCGCAGGGAGAACCGGGGAGCTGTTTTTT.

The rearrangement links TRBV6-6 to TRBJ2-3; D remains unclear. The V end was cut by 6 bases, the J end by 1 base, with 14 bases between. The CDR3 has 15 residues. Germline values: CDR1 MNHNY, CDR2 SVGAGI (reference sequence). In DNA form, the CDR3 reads TGTGCCAGCAGCATCACTATGTATGGCACAGATACGCAGTATTTT. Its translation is CASSITMYGTDTQYF.

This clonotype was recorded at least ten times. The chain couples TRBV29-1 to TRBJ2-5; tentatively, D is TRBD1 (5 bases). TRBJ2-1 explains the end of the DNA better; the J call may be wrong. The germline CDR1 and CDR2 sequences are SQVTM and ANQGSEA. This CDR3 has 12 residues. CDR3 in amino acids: CSVTTTVNEQFF. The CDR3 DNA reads TGCAGCGTTACGACGACAGTCAATGAGCAGTTCTTC.

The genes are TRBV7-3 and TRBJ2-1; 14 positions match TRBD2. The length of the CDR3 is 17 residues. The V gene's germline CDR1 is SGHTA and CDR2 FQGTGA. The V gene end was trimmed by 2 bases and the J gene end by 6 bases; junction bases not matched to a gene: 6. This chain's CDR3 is CASSLGGGTSGSNEQFF. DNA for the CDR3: TGTGCCAGCAGCTTAGGAGGGGGGACTAGCGGGAGCAATGAGCAGTTCTTC.

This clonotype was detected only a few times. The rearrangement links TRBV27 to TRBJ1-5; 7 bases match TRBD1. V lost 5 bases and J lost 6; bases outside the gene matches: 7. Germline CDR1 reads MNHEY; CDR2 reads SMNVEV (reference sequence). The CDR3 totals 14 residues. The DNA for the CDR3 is TGTGCCAGCAGTGGCGCAGGGGGTGTTCAGCCCCAGCATTTT. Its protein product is CASSGAGGVQPQHF.

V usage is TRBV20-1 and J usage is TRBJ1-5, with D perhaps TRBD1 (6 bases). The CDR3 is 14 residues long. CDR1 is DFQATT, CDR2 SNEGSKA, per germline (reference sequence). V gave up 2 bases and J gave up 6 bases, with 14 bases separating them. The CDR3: CSARTGRVSQPQHF. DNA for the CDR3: TGCAGTGCTAGAACAGGGCGTGTTAGTCAGCCCCAGCATTTT.

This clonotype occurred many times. The chain's CDR3 is CASSEGRWEQYF. The CDR3 region has the DNA TGTGCCAGCAGTGAAGGGCGATGGGAGCAGTACTTC. The rearrangement joins TRBV6-1 to TRBJ2-7; D uncertain. The V end lost 1 base, the J end lost 7 bases, and 8 bases lay between the germline ends. The germline V gene has CDR1 MNHNS and CDR2 SASEGT. The CDR3 is 12 residues long.

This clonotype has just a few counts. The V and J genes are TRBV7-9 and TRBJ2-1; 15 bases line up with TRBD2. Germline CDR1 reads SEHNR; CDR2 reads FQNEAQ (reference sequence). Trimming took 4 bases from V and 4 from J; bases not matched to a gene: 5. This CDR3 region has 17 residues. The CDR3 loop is CASSSGTSGRWYNEQFF. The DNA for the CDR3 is TGTGCCAGCAGCTCTGGGACTAGCGGGAGGTGGTACAATGAGCAGTTCTTC.

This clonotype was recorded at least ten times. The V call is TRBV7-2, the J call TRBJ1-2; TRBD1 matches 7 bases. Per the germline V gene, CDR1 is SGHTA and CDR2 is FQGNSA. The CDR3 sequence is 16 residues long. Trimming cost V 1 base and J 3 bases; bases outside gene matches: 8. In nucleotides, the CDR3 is TGTGCCAGCAGCTTAGTCCCGGGACAGACGGACTATGGCTACACCTTC. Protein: CASSLVPGQTDYGYTF.

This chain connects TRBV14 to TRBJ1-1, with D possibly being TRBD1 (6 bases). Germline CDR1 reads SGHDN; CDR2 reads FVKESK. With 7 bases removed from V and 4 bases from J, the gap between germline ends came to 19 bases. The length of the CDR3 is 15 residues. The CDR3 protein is CASTATRGPGTEAFF. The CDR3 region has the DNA TGTGCCAGCACCGCAACCCGGGGGCCGGGCACTGAAGCTTTCTTT.

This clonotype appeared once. CDR3 nucleotides: TGTGCCAGCGGCTCAATTCTTAACCAGGGGGTCTCCTACAATGAGCAGTTCTTC. It codes for CASGSILNQGVSYNEQFF. The rearrangement uses TRBV5-6 and TRBJ2-1; the match to TRBD1 covers 7 bases. V lost 7 bases to trimming and J lost 0 bases; unmatched junction nucleotides: 16. Germline V gene data show CDR1 as SGHDT and CDR2 as YYEEEE. This CDR3 has 18 amino acids.

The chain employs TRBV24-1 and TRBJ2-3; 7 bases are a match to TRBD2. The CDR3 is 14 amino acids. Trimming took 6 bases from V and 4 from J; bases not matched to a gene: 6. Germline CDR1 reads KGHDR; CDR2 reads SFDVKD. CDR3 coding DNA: TGTGCCACCAGTTTTGGGAGGGCGTCAGATACGCAGTATTTT. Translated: CATSFGRASDTQYF.

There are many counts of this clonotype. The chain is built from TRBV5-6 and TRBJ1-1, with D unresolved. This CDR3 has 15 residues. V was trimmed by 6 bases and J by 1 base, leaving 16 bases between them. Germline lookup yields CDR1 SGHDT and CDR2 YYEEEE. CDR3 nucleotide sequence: TGTGCCAGCACCCAAGAGGCAGGATCGAACACTGAAGCTTTCTTT. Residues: CASTQEAGSNTEAFF.

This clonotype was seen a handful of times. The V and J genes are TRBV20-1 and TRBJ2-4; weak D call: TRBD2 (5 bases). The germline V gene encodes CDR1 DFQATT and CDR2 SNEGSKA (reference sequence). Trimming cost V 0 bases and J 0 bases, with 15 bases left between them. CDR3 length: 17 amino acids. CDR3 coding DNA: TGCAGTGCTAGAGATCCTATAGCGATGCTAGCCAAAAACATTCAGTACTTC. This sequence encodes CSARDPIAMLAKNIQYF.

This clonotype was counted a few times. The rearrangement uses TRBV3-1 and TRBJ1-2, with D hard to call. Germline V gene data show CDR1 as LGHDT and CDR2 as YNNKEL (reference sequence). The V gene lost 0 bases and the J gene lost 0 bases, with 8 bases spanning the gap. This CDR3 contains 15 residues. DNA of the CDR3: TGTGCCAGCAGCCAAGACTTACGAGCTAACTATGGCTACACCTTC. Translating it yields CASSQDLRANYGYTF.

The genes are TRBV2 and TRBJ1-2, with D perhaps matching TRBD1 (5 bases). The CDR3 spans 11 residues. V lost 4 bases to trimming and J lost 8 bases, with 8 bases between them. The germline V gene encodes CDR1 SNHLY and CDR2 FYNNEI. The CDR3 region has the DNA TGTGCCAGCAGTGGGGGCGGCGGCTACACCTTC. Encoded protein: CASSGGGGYTF. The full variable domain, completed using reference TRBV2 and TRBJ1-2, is EPEVTQTPSHQVTQMGQEVILRCVPISNHLYFYWYRQILGQKVEFLVSFYNNEISEKSEIFDDQFSVERPDGSNFTLKIRSTKLEDSAMYFCASSGGGGYTFGSGTRLTVV.

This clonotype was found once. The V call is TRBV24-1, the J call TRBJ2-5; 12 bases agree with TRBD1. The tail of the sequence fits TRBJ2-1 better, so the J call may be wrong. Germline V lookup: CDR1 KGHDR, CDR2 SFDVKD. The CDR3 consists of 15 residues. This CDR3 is CATSDGGQGAVEQFF. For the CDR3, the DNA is TGTGCCACCAGTGATGGGGGACAGGGGGCGGTGGAGCAGTTCTTC.

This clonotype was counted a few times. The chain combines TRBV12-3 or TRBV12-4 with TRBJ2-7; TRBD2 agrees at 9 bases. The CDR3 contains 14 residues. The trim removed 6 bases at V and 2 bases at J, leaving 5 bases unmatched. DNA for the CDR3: TGTGCCAGCAGCTGGCGGGAGGGGACCTACGAGCAGTACTTC. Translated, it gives CASSWREGTYEQYF.

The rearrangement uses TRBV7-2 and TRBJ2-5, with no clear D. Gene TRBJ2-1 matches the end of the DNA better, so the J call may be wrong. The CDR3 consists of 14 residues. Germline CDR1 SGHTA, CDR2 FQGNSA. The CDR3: CASSENRIYNEQFF. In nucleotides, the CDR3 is TGTGCCAGCAGTGAAAACCGGATCTACAATGAGCAGTTCTTC.